These T cell receptor beta chains were read from a single sample in a study of shared clonotypes between healthy human individuals. The repertoire was sequenced with immunoSEQ multiplex PCR; TCRdb's copy has only in-frame clones and lacks some. The sample includes 400,000 to 550,000 clones, about 80% of them seen just once. Material: PBMCs. The receptors here all came from a woman aged 40 to 50 in good health. Some clones in this sample may be carry-over from other donors' samples. Each CDR3 is given with its conserved first and last residue. A D gene is named only where the DNA matches it firmly. The size field is filled for only some rows; it gives once, few, many or a size class.

d_gene	v_gene	abundance	j_gene	CDR3nt	CDR3aa
TRBD1	TRBV6-5	many	TRBJ1-4	TGTGCCAGCAGTTACTCGACAGGGGGAGTGGAAAAACTGTTTTTT	CASSYSTGGVEKLFF
-	TRBV28	-	TRBJ2-4	TGTGCCAGCAGTTTGGGTTCCGACATTCAGTACTTC	CASSLGSDIQYF
-	TRBV7-9	once	TRBJ1-1	TGTGCCAGCAGCTTAAGAGGTGGTTCTAGGGACACTGAAGCTTTCTTT	CASSLRGGSRDTEAFF
-	TRBV5-4	-	TRBJ2-5	TGTGCCAGCAGCTTCCCCACCGGGGATCGAGAGACCCAGTACTTC	CASSFPTGDRETQYF
-	TRBV4-2	-	TRBJ2-2	TGTGCCAGCAGCCAAGTATTAGGGAATGACGGGGAGCTGTTTTTT	CASSQVLGNDGELFF
-	TRBV4-2	-	TRBJ1-4	TGTGCCAGCAGCCAAGACCCAACCCATTATGCAACTAATGAAAAACTGTTTTTT	CASSQDPTHYATNEKLFF
TRBD2	TRBV6-1	-	TRBJ2-1	TGTGCCAGCAGTGTTGCCGGGACTAGGGTCAATGAGCAGTTCTTC	CASSVAGTRVNEQFF
-	TRBV28	-	TRBJ1-5	TGTGCCAGCAGTTTTAGTTTGTGGCAGGGGAATCAGCCCCAGCATTTT	CASSFSLWQGNQPQHF
-	TRBV2	-	TRBJ2-3	TGTGCCAGCAGTGGGACAGAACAACCCACAGATACGCAGTATTTT	CASSGTEQPTDTQYF
-	TRBV7-8	-	TRBJ2-5	TGTGCCAGCAGCCTCCGAATAACGTTCTCTCAAGAGACCCAGTACTTC	CASSLRITFSQETQYF
TRBD2	TRBV19	-	TRBJ2-1	TGTGCCAGTAGTGCGGGACTAGCGGGAGGGATTTCCTACAATGAGCAGTTCTTC	CASSAGLAGGISYNEQFF
TRBD1	TRBV28	-	TRBJ2-7	TGTGCCAGCAGTACCAGGACAGGGTTATACGAGCAGTACTTC	CASSTRTGLYEQYF
-	TRBV7-3	-	TRBJ2-1	TGTGCCAGCAGCTTAAGCGGGCAGGGAAATGAGCAGTTCTTC	CASSLSGQGNEQFF
-	TRBV5-4	once	TRBJ1-1	TGTGCCAGCAGCTTGAATCCAGGGCAGGGGAACACTGAAGCTTTCTTT	CASSLNPGQGNTEAFF
-	TRBV7-8	-	TRBJ2-2	TGTGCCAGCAGCCCTTCCAGGGGCACCGGGGAGCTGTTTTTT	CASSPSRGTGELFF